The rows below give T cell receptor beta chains drawn from one sample of a study of long-term antiretroviral therapy in people with HIV. TCRdb's copy holds only in-frame clones and misses some; the assay was immunoSEQ multiplex PCR. Altogether about 31,000 clones are present, over 75% being singletons, with the ten largest covering 4% to 5.5%. The starting material was unsorted PBMCs, obtained approximately 5.1 years after starting antiretroviral therapy. Every receptor here comes from a woman between 40 and 55 years old with HIV. Both conserved end residues are part of each CDR3. Fields, in order: J gene, clone size, V gene, D gene, CDR3 DNA, CDR3 protein. The D gene is left open where the match is weak. Not all rows give a size; the values are once, few, many and, for expanded clones, a class.

j_call: TRBJ2-1
clone_size: NA
v_call: TRBV5-1
d_call: NA
cdr3_nt: TGCGCCAGCAGCGAGACGAAGCCCCTCGGTAAGCAGTTCTTC
cdr3_aa: CASSETKPLGKQFF

j_call: TRBJ2-3
clone_size: NA
v_call: TRBV7-2
d_call: NA
cdr3_nt: TGTGCCAGCAGCTTACAAGGGGGTACGCAGTATTTT
cdr3_aa: CASSLQGGTQYF

j_call: TRBJ1-1
clone_size: once
v_call: TRBV6-5
d_call: TRBD1
cdr3_nt: TGTGCCAGCAGTCTGTCGGGACAGGGTACCCCTGAAGCTTTCTTT
cdr3_aa: CASSLSGQGTPEAFF

j_call: TRBJ1-1
clone_size: NA
v_call: TRBV5-1
d_call: TRBD1
cdr3_nt: TGCGCCAGCAGCTTGGTGACGGGACAGGTGACTGAAGCTTTCTTT
cdr3_aa: CASSLVTGQVTEAFF

j_call: TRBJ2-2
clone_size: NA
v_call: TRBV7-2
d_call: NA
cdr3_nt: TGTGCCAGCAGCTTACGCCTAAAGAACACCGGGGAGCTGTTTTTT
cdr3_aa: CASSLRLKNTGELFF

j_call: TRBJ1-2
clone_size: NA
v_call: TRBV7-9
d_call: NA
cdr3_nt: TGTGCCAGCAGCTTTACGGACGGGGGCTACACCTTC
cdr3_aa: CASSFTDGGYTF

j_call: TRBJ2-3
clone_size: NA
v_call: TRBV11-2
d_call: NA
cdr3_nt: TGTGCCAGCAGCCAGGGGGATACGCAGTATTTT
cdr3_aa: CASSQGDTQYF

j_call: TRBJ2-1
clone_size: NA
v_call: TRBV4-1
d_call: NA
cdr3_nt: TGCGCCAGCAGCCAGGAGGTTAGCTCCTACAATGAGCAGTTCTTC
cdr3_aa: CASSQEVSSYNEQFF

j_call: TRBJ2-2
clone_size: NA
v_call: TRBV10-3
d_call: NA
cdr3_nt: TGTGCCATCAGTGAGAGAATGGGACTTAGCACCGGGGAGCTGTTTTTT
cdr3_aa: CAISERMGLSTGELFF

j_call: TRBJ2-1
clone_size: NA
v_call: TRBV9
d_call: TRBD2
cdr3_nt: TGTGCCAGCAGCGTAGGAGGGGCTAGCGGAGGCTACAATGAGCAGTTCTTC
cdr3_aa: CASSVGGASGGYNEQFF

j_call: TRBJ2-7
clone_size: NA
v_call: TRBV2
d_call: TRBD2
cdr3_nt: TGTGCCAGCAGGCCACTAGCGCGCGGTGGGGAGCAGTACTTC
cdr3_aa: CASRPLARGGEQYF

j_call: TRBJ1-1
clone_size: NA
v_call: TRBV30
d_call: NA
cdr3_nt: TGTGCCTGGAACCCCCATAAAGGTGAAGCTTTCTTT
cdr3_aa: CAWNPHKGEAFF

j_call: TRBJ1-1
clone_size: NA
v_call: TRBV6-5
d_call: NA
cdr3_nt: TGTGCCAGCAGTTACAGGACAGTGAACACTGAAGCTTTCTTT
cdr3_aa: CASSYRTVNTEAFF

j_call: TRBJ1-6
clone_size: NA
v_call: TRBV9
d_call: NA
cdr3_nt: TGTGCCAGCAGCGTAGAGCAGGGAACCAATTCACCCCTCCACTTT
cdr3_aa: CASSVEQGTNSPLHF

j_call: TRBJ2-5
clone_size: NA
v_call: TRBV6-1
d_call: NA
cdr3_nt: TGTGCCAGCAGTCCTTGGACAGTAGAGACCCAGTACTTC
cdr3_aa: CASSPWTVETQYF

j_call: TRBJ2-1
clone_size: NA
v_call: TRBV18
d_call: NA
cdr3_nt: TGTGCCAGCTCACCACCTAGCGAGAAGGCCTACAATGAGCAGTTCTTC
cdr3_aa: CASSPPSEKAYNEQFF

j_call: TRBJ2-5
clone_size: NA
v_call: TRBV7-8
d_call: TRBD1
cdr3_nt: TGTGCCAGCAGGTTCGGACAGGGGGGCCAAGAGACCCAGTACTTC
cdr3_aa: CASRFGQGGQETQYF

j_call: TRBJ1-2
clone_size: NA
v_call: TRBV29-1
d_call: TRBD1
cdr3_nt: TGCAGCGTTGAAGATCGACAGGGGCGAGACTATGGCTACACCTTC
cdr3_aa: CSVEDRQGRDYGYTF

j_call: TRBJ1-6
clone_size: NA
v_call: TRBV11-3
d_call: NA
cdr3_nt: TGTGCCAGCAGCTTAGGTTGGAATTCACCCCTCCACTTT
cdr3_aa: CASSLGWNSPLHF

j_call: TRBJ2-7
clone_size: once
v_call: TRBV18
d_call: TRBD1
cdr3_nt: TGTGCCAGCTCGCCAAACAGGGGACAGGTAACCTACGAGCAGTACTTC
cdr3_aa: CASSPNRGQVTYEQYF

j_call: TRBJ2-3
clone_size: NA
v_call: TRBV14
d_call: NA
cdr3_nt: TGTGCCAGCAGCCACTCATTCAATACGCAGTATTTT
cdr3_aa: CASSHSFNTQYF

j_call: TRBJ1-1
clone_size: once
v_call: TRBV12-5
d_call: TRBD1
cdr3_nt: TGTGCTAGTGGTTTGGTACTAGGACAGGGAGGCACTGAAGCTTTCTTT
cdr3_aa: CASGLVLGQGGTEAFF

j_call: TRBJ1-1
clone_size: NA
v_call: TRBV5-1
d_call: NA
cdr3_nt: TGCGCCAGCAGCTTGGAGCTGGGCACTGAAGCTTTCTTT
cdr3_aa: CASSLELGTEAFF

j_call: TRBJ1-2
clone_size: NA
v_call: TRBV15
d_call: TRBD1
cdr3_nt: TGTGCCACCAGCAGAGCCAGGGGGGTTGGCTATGGCTACACCTTC
cdr3_aa: CATSRARGVGYGYTF

j_call: TRBJ2-3
clone_size: NA
v_call: TRBV4-2
d_call: NA
cdr3_nt: TGTGCCAGCAGCCAAGAACCAAGAGGGGGCACAGATACGCAGTATTTT
cdr3_aa: CASSQEPRGGTDTQYF

j_call: TRBJ2-1
clone_size: NA
v_call: TRBV14
d_call: TRBD2
cdr3_nt: TGTGCCAGCAGCGGTAGCGGGAGGAGGGAGCAGTTCTTC
cdr3_aa: CASSGSGRREQFF

j_call: TRBJ1-1
clone_size: NA
v_call: TRBV19
d_call: NA
cdr3_nt: TGTGCCAGTAGTTGGACAGACACTGAAGCTTTCTTT
cdr3_aa: CASSWTDTEAFF

j_call: TRBJ2-3
clone_size: NA
v_call: TRBV9
d_call: NA
cdr3_nt: TGTGCCAGCAGCGCCGTCGGGGCAGCGACTAGCACAGATACGCAGTATTTT
cdr3_aa: CASSAVGAATSTDTQYF

j_call: TRBJ1-5
clone_size: NA
v_call: TRBV5-4
d_call: NA
cdr3_nt: TGTGCCAGCAGCTTGAACGATCAGCCCCAGCATTTT
cdr3_aa: CASSLNDQPQHF

j_call: TRBJ1-1
clone_size: NA
v_call: TRBV7-9
d_call: NA
cdr3_nt: TGTGCCAGCAGCACTAGCGACCAGTGGGGGGCTGAAGCTTTCTTT
cdr3_aa: CASSTSDQWGAEAFF

j_call: TRBJ2-7
clone_size: NA
v_call: TRBV6-5
d_call: NA
cdr3_nt: TGTGCCAGCAGTTACTCGGGACAACGATACGAGCAGTACTTC
cdr3_aa: CASSYSGQRYEQYF

j_call: TRBJ2-1
clone_size: NA
v_call: TRBV19
d_call: NA
cdr3_nt: TGTGCCAGTAGTATTCAGCGGAGGGAGCAGTTCTTC
cdr3_aa: CASSIQRREQFF

j_call: TRBJ2-7
clone_size: few
v_call: TRBV5-6
d_call: NA
cdr3_nt: TGTGCCAGCAGCTCATGGGGATACGAGCAGTACTTC
cdr3_aa: CASSSWGYEQYF

j_call: TRBJ1-1
clone_size: NA
v_call: TRBV27
d_call: NA
cdr3_nt: TGTGCCAGCAGTTTATCAACTCTGAACACTGAAGCTTTCTTT
cdr3_aa: CASSLSTLNTEAFF

j_call: TRBJ1-4
clone_size: NA
v_call: TRBV29-1
d_call: TRBD1
cdr3_nt: TGCAGCGTTCAGGACAGGGAAAAAAAACTGTTTTTT
cdr3_aa: CSVQDREKKLFF

j_call: TRBJ2-2
clone_size: NA
v_call: TRBV5-4
d_call: TRBD2
cdr3_nt: TGTGCCAGCAGCTTTCTCGGGGCGGGAGTCACCGGGGAGCTGTTTTTT
cdr3_aa: CASSFLGAGVTGELFF

j_call: TRBJ1-3
clone_size: NA
v_call: TRBV5-6
d_call: NA
cdr3_nt: TGTGCCAGCAGCCTCGGGACGGTCGGGAACACCATATATTTT
cdr3_aa: CASSLGTVGNTIYF

j_call: TRBJ2-1
clone_size: NA
v_call: TRBV19
d_call: NA
cdr3_nt: TGTGCCAGTAGTCCGGGGGCGTGGAATGAGCAGTTCTTC
cdr3_aa: CASSPGAWNEQFF

j_call: TRBJ1-3
clone_size: NA
v_call: TRBV30
d_call: NA
cdr3_nt: TGTGCCCGCCGTACGGGGGGGGCTGGAAACACCATATATTTT
cdr3_aa: CARRTGGAGNTIYF

j_call: TRBJ2-2
clone_size: NA
v_call: TRBV5-5
d_call: TRBD2
cdr3_nt: TGTGCCAGCAGCTTGTCTAGCGGGAGGGACACCGGGGAGCTGTTTTTT
cdr3_aa: CASSLSSGRDTGELFF

j_call: TRBJ2-5
clone_size: NA
v_call: TRBV2
d_call: NA
cdr3_nt: TGTGCCAGCTTGCCAGGCCAAGAGACCCAGTACTTC
cdr3_aa: CASLPGQETQYF